This TCR beta chain was identified during a study of T cells in Graves' hyperthyroidism and ophthalmopathy. The diagnoses drew upon clinical symptoms, serum thyroxine and TRAb, thyroid ultrasound and orbital computed tomography. Notes on the study in general: Most clonotypes expanded in thyroid above 0.001 were likewise present in blood.

Of note for this clonotype: The antigen is not known.

Using RNA transcripts as the source, TCR beta CDR3 regions were amplified. Primed by the HTBI set, a first-round RT-PCR was run on the TCR CDR3. MiXCR, run by TCRdb on the multiplex PCR reads, gives a single entry per CDR3 protein. The sample lists under 550,000 distinct CDR3 sequences; about 20% were seen once. The clonotype was recovered from a man aged 35-49 years with Graves' ophthalmopathy. Specimen: blood.

CDR3 region: CASSSGGPGVYNEQFF. As DNA, the CDR3 is TGCGCCAGCAGCTCTGGAGGTCCGGGCGTATACAATGAGCAGTTCTTC. This chain uses TRBV5-1 with TRBJ2-1; D possibly corresponds to TRBD2 (5 bases). Germline V CDR1 and CDR2: SGHRS, YFSETQ. The germline V and J ends were trimmed by 3 bases and 4 bases, with 17 bases remaining between them. The CDR3 spans 16 residues.